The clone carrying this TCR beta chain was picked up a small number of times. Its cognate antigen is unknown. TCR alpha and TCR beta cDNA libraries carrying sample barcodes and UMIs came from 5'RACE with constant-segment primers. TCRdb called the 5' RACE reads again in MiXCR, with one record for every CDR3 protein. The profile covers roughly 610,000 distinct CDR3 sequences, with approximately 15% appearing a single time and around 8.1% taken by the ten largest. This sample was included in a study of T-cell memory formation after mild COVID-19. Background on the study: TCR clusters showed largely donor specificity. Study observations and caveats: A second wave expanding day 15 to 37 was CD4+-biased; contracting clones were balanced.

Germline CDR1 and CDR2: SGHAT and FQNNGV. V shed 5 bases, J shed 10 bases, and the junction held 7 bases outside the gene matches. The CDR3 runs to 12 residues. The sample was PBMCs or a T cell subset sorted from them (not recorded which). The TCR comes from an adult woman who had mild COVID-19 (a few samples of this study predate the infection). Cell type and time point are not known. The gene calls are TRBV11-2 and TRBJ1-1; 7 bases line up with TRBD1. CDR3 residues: CASSADRVRAFF. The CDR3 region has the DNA TGTGCCAGCAGCGCCGACAGGGTAAGAGCTTTCTTT.